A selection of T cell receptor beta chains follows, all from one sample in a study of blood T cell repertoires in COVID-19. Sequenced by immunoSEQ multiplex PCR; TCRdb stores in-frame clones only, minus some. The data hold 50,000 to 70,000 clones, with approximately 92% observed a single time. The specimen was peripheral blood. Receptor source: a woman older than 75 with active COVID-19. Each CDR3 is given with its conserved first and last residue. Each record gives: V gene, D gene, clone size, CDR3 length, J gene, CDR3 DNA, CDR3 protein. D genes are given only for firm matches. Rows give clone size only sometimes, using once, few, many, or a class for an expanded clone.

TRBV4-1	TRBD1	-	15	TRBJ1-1	TGCGCCAGCAGCCAACCGGGACAGCGGAACACTGAAGCTTTCTTT	CASSQPGQRNTEAFF
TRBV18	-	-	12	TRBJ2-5	TGTGCCAGCTCTACATTACAAGAGACCCAGTACTTC	CASSTLQETQYF
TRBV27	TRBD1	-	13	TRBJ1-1	TGTGCCAGCAGCCTAGGAGGGACAGGGTATGCTTTCTTT	CASSLGGTGYAFF
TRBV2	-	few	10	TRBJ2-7	TGTGCCAGCAGACTCTACGAGCAGTACTTC	CASRLYEQYF
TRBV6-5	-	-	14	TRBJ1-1	TGTGCCAGCAGTTCCACGACAGTGAACACTGAAGCTTTCTTT	CASSSTTVNTEAFF
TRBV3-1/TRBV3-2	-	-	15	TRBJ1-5	TGTGCCAGCAGCCAAGATGGGAGGCACAATCAGCCCCAGCATTTT	CASSQDGRHNQPQHF
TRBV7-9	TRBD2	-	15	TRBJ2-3	TGTGCCAGCAGACGACTAGCGGGGGGGTTAGATACGCAGTATTTT	CASRRLAGGLDTQYF
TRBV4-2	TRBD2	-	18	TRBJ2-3	TGTGCCAGCAGCCCAGCGGGGGGACCGGGCACCGGGACAGATACGCAGTATTTT	CASSPAGGPGTGTDTQYF
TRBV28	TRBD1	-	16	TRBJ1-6	TGTGCCAGCAGTTTCCCCGGACAGGGGATAAGTTCACCCCTCCACTTT	CASSFPGQGISSPLHF
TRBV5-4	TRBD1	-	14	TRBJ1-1	TGTGCCAGCAGCCGGACAGGGGTCGGGGCTGAAGCTTTCTTT	CASSRTGVGAEAFF
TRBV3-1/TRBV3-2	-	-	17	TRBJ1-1	TGTGCCAGCAGCCAAGATCTTAGGACACCAACGAACACTGAAGCTTTCTTT	CASSQDLRTPTNTEAFF
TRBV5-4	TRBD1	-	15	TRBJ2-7	TGTGCCAGCAGGAGGCAAACAGGGGTAGGTGACGAGCAGTACTTC	CASRRQTGVGDEQYF
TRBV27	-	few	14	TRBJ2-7	TGTGCCAGCAGCCTCTCCAGGGATTCCTACGAGCAGTACTTC	CASSLSRDSYEQYF
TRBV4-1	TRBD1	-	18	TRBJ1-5	TGCGCCAGCAGCTTTAGGACAGGGTACCGGGGCAGCAATCAGCCCCAGCATTTT	CASSFRTGYRGSNQPQHF
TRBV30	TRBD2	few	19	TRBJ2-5	TGTGCCTGGAGTGTACTAGGTACTAGCGGGAGTTGGGGCCAAGAGACCCAGTACTTC	CAWSVLGTSGSWGQETQYF
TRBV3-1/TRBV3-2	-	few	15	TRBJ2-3	TGTGCCAGCAGCCAAGTTGTGGGGCATACAGATACGCAGTATTTT	CASSQVVGHTDTQYF
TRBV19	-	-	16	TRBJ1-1	TGTGCCAGTAGTATCCCTCGTAGGGGGTTGAACACTGAAGCTTTCTTT	CASSIPRRGLNTEAFF